Below, one T cell receptor beta chain is given with its context. Its target is not known. These data come from a study of radiotherapy plus CTLA-4 blockade in lung cancer. Overall study context: Patients showed objective responses in 18% of cases and disease control in just over 30%. Whole-study results and caveats: Early blood T cell clone changes and increased post-radiation serum interferon-beta were reportedly the strongest response predictors.

V gave up 3 bases and J gave up 9 bases, with 17 bases separating them. This CDR3 is built from 14 residues. The germline V gene has CDR1 SGHDT and CDR2 YYEEEE. Produced via immunoSEQ multiplex PCR; TCRdb's table is partial and in-frame only. The table includes 80,000 to 100,000 clones, around 88% detected once. This chain links TRBV5-6 with TRBJ2-3, with D possibly TRBD2 on 5 matching bases. The clonotype was recovered from a human donor with non-small cell lung cancer that progressed on radiotherapy plus ipilimumab. The material sequenced was peripheral blood, taken from a patient treated with radiotherapy plus ipilimumab. The CDR3 spells CASSWARVGGTQYF. The CDR3 DNA is TGTGCCAGCAGCTGGGCCCGAGTTGGAGGAACGCAGTATTTT.